This passage covers 9 T cell receptor beta chains from one sample sequenced in a study of blood T cell repertoires in COVID-19 (dated by TCRdb to about 2020). The library relied on the immunoSEQ multiplex PCR assay. Sourced from immuneACCESS, this table was stored by TCRdb with only in-frame sequences that have V and J called. A share of the clones is absent; for the studies checked, an unresolved V gene accounts for under half, and the remainder has no known explanation. Counted in this sample were 300,000 to 400,000 clones; roughly nine tenths of them appeared once. 3.5% to 5% of the sample goes to the ten largest clones. The sequenced material came from PBMCs or T cells enriched from blood (not recorded which). All receptors come from a woman in her thirties who had been exposed to COVID-19.

The gene calls are TRBV19 and TRBJ1-2; a weak D match, TRBD1 (6 bases). V dropped 1 base and J dropped 2 bases, with 11 bases sitting between them. In germline, CDR1 is LNHDA, CDR2 SQIVND (reference sequence). This CDR3 has 15 amino acids. The DNA of the CDR3 is TGTGCCAGTAGTATAGTTCGGGGGGCGAACTATGGCTACACCTTC. Translation gives CASSIVRGANYGYTF. The full variable domain, in which reference TRBV19 and TRBJ1-2 provide the parts outside the CDR3, is DGGITQSPKYLFRKEGQNVTLSCEQNLNHDAMYWYRQDPGQGLRLIYYSQIVNDFQKGDIAEGYSVSREKKESFPLTVTSAQKNPTAFYLCASSIVRGANYGYTFGSGTRLTVV.

V and J are TRBV18 and TRBJ1-5; 8 bases align to TRBD1. The CDR3 extends over 17 amino acids. V dropped 5 bases and J dropped 0; count of bases not matched to a gene: 9. Germline V gene data show CDR1 as KGHSH and CDR2 as LQKENI. The CDR3 nucleotides are TGTGCCAGCTCAATCGGGACAGGAGCTTATAGCAATCAGCCCCAGCATTTT. Amino acids: CASSIGTGAYSNQPQHF.

The rearrangement links TRBV6-2 or TRBV6-3 to TRBJ2-1; a possible D gene is TRBD2 (5 bases). Per germline, CDR1 MNHEY and CDR2 SVGEGT. Trimming removed 6 bases at V and 10 bases at J, with 10 bases between. The CDR3 loop spans 11 amino acids. The CDR3 sequence is CASSPDSEQFF. The CDR3 DNA follows: TGTGCCAGCAGCCCGGACTCCGAGCAGTTCTTC.

V usage is TRBV5-1 and J usage is TRBJ1-2; 10 bases agree with TRBD1. Germline values: CDR1 SGHRS, CDR2 YFSETQ. V lost 4 bases, J lost 7 bases, and 7 bases stayed unmatched. The CDR3 sequence is 14 residues long. In nucleotides, the CDR3 is TGCGCCAGCAGCATCGACAGGGGGCACGGTGGCTACACCTTC. Translating gives CASSIDRGHGGYTF.

The gene calls are TRBV4-1 and TRBJ1-2; 9 positions agree with TRBD1. The trim removed 7 bases at V and 8 bases at J, leaving 17 bases unmatched. The CDR3 covers 16 residues. Per the germline V gene, CDR1 is MGHRA and CDR2 is YSYEKL. CDR3: CASTATRDRDIIGYTF. In DNA form, the CDR3 reads TGCGCCAGCACCGCGACCCGGGACAGGGACATTATCGGCTACACCTTC.

V is TRBV5-5 and J is TRBJ2-7; maybe TRBD1 (5 bases). The V gene lost 0 bases and the J gene lost 1 base, with 17 bases spanning the gap. The CDR3 is 17 amino acids. Per the germline V gene, CDR1 is SGHKS and CDR2 is YYEKEE (reference sequence). CDR3 amino acids: CASSLGFGMGPSYEQYF. CDR3 nucleotide sequence: TGTGCCAGCAGCTTGGGCTTTGGGATGGGGCCTTCCTACGAGCAGTACTTC. Full variable domain (rest looked up from reference TRBV5-5 and TRBJ2-7): DAGVTQSPTHLIKTRGQQVTLRCSPISGHKSVSWYQQVLGQGPQFIFQYYEKEERGRGNFPDRFSARQFPNYSSELNVNALLLGDSALYLCASSLGFGMGPSYEQYFGPGTRLTVT.

The chain couples TRBV9 to TRBJ2-5; no reliable D call. The germline gives CDR1 SGDLS, CDR2 YYNGEE. The CDR3 runs to 13 residues. V lost 3 bases and J 6 bases, leaving 12 bases between the germline ends. The CDR3 protein is CASSGDLVKTQYF. In DNA form, the CDR3 reads TGTGCCAGCAGCGGAGACTTGGTAAAGACCCAGTACTTC.

This clone was counted only a few times. The rearrangement joins TRBV19 to TRBJ1-5; D uncertain. V lost 1 base and J lost 3, with 13 bases in between. CDR1 and CDR2 (germline): LNHDA, SQIVND (reference sequence). This CDR3 region has 16 residues. CDR3 sequence: CASSIGWAQVNQPQHF. The CDR3, as DNA: TGTGCCAGTAGTATAGGATGGGCCCAAGTCAATCAGCCCCAGCATTTT.

CDR3 coding DNA: TGCAGTGCTAGTTTCACCGAGGATACGCAGTATTTT. The encoded protein is CSASFTEDTQYF. The J gene is TRBJ2-3, the V gene TRBV20-1; D is unclear. In germline, CDR1 is DFQATT, CDR2 SNEGSKA (reference sequence). The CDR3 contains 12 residues. Trimming removed 3 bases from V and 6 bases from J, with 10 bases in between.